This T cell receptor beta chain was recorded in a study of blood T cell repertoires in COVID-19. The table came from immunoSEQ multiplex PCR; TCRdb's copy has only in-frame clones and leaves some out. The table includes about 170,000 clones, around two thirds detected once. The junction had 6 bases not matched to a gene; V was cut back by 5 bases and J by 3 bases. Germline CDR1 and CDR2: SGHTA and FQGTGA. There are 16 residues in the CDR3. The V and J genes are TRBV7-3 and TRBJ2-2, with TRBD1 matching 10 bases. This receptor was identified in a woman older than 75 with acute or convalescent COVID-19. Material: peripheral blood. CDR3 nucleotides: TGTGCCAGCAGCCGAGTTGGGACAGGGGACACCGGGGAGCTGTTTTTT. It specifies CASSRVGTGDTGELFF.